This entry lists 18 T cell receptor beta chains sequenced from one sample in a study of blood T cells in healthy people across ages. PCR was performed a second time for roughly 7 to 11 cycles using a sample-barcoded 5' primer and a J-beta primer mix. Each CDR3 protein is one row after TCRdb ran MiXCR on the 5' RACE reads. Here the sample spans about 1.8 million distinct CDR3 sequences, 49% being singletons. The sample taken for sequencing was blood. Receptor source: a middle-aged woman in good health.

V and J are TRBV12-3 or TRBV12-4 and TRBJ2-1; D call uncertain. The CDR3 has 13 amino acids. The V end was cut by 5 bases, the J end by 10 bases, with 15 bases between. CDR3 region: CASSPLGPSEQFF. The DNA for the CDR3 is TGTGCCAGCAGTCCCCTTGGACCATCAGAGCAGTTCTTC.

The table lists this clonotype with a few counts. J is TRBJ1-2 and V is TRBV5-6; D ambiguous. The CDR3 is made up of 13 amino acids. The ends were cut back, 0 bases at V and 4 bases at J, with 7 bases in the middle. The germline V gene encodes CDR1 SGHDT and CDR2 YYEEEE. This chain's CDR3 is CASSLGEFYGYTF. The CDR3 bases are TGTGCCAGCAGCTTGGGGGAGTTCTATGGCTACACCTTC.

The gene calls are TRBV20-1 and TRBJ2-1, with D perhaps matching TRBD1 or TRBD2 (5 bases each). The tail of the sequence fits TRBJ2-7 better, so the J call may be wrong. The CDR3 extends over 16 amino acids. Looked up from germline, CDR1 is DFQATT and CDR2 is SNEGSKA (reference sequence). For the CDR3, the DNA is TGCAGTGCTAGAGATCGAGAGGGGTCGCCCTACAATGAGCAGTACTTC. Residues: CSARDREGSPYNEQYF.

V gene TRBV27 combines with J gene TRBJ2-1; D might be TRBD1 or TRBD2, each matching 7 bases. V gave up 3 bases and J gave up 8 bases, with 17 bases separating them. This CDR3 has 15 amino acids. The germline gives CDR1 MNHEY, CDR2 SMNVEV (reference sequence). The CDR3 bases are TGTGCCAGCAGTTTCAGGGGGGGCCGGGGGGATGAGCAGTTCTTC. This codes for CASSFRGGRGDEQFF.

The rearrangement uses TRBV24-1 and TRBJ2-7; D remains ambiguous. CDR1 and CDR2 (germline): KGHDR, SFDVKD. V lost 5 bases, J lost 5 bases, and 6 bases lay in between. CDR3 length equals 11 residues. CDR3 protein: CATSVHDEQYF. In DNA, the CDR3 is TGTGCCACCAGTGTCCACGACGAGCAGTACTTC.

In its sample, this clonotype was seen a few times. The V call is TRBV6-6, the J call TRBJ2-4, with D possibly TRBD2 on 6 matching bases. With the DNA end fitting TRBJ2-7 better, the J assignment may be wrong. Germline V lookup: CDR1 MNHNY, CDR2 SVGAGI (reference sequence). The length of the CDR3 is 16 residues. Here the CDR3 DNA reads TGTGCCAGCAGCCCCCAGGGAGGCGACGGCCGCTACGAGCAGTACTTC. Its translation is CASSPQGGDGRYEQYF.

The V call is TRBV20-1, the J call TRBJ2-3; TRBD1 matches 7 bases. Germline CDR1 DFQATT, CDR2 SNEGSKA (reference sequence). This CDR3 has 14 residues. V was pared by 8 bases and J by 4 bases, with 12 bases of the junction left unmatched. CDR3 region: CSQRGQRGADTQYF. CDR3 DNA sequence: TGCAGTCAGAGGGGGCAGCGAGGCGCAGATACGCAGTATTTT.

The rearrangement uses TRBV6-2 or TRBV6-3 and TRBJ2-5; 7 nucleotides line up with TRBD2. This CDR3 is 19 amino acids long. CDR1 and CDR2 (germline): MNHEY, SVGEGT. The V segment lost 5 bases and the J segment 5 bases; nucleotides outside the gene matches: 23. DNA of the CDR3: TGTGCCAGCAGTCCCGAAGGAGCGGGGACCCCATTTCTGGAGGAGACCCAGTACTTC. It specifies CASSPEGAGTPFLEETQYF.

The chain combines TRBV20-1 with TRBJ1-2; a possible D gene is TRBD1 (6 bases). The ends were cut back, 7 bases at V and 4 bases at J, with 16 bases in the middle. Germline V gene lookup returns CDR1 DFQATT and CDR2 SNEGSKA (reference sequence). The CDR3 covers 13 residues. DNA of the CDR3: TGCAGTGTCCCAAACAGGGTTGTCTATGGCTACACCTTC. It is translated as CSVPNRVVYGYTF.

The chain has TRBV6-6 and TRBJ1-2; weak D call: TRBD1 (5 bases). Trimming pared 4 bases from V and 0 bases from J, leaving 12 bases between. Germline V gene data show CDR1 as MNHNY and CDR2 as SVGAGI (reference sequence). This CDR3 comprises 15 residues. The CDR3 protein is CASSSVRGANYGYTF. In nucleotides, the CDR3 is TGTGCCAGCAGTTCAGTTAGGGGTGCTAACTATGGCTACACCTTC.

This clonotype has more than one count but fewer than ten. This chain uses TRBV27 with TRBJ1-2; the D gene is possibly TRBD1 (5 bases). Looked up from germline, CDR1 is MNHEY and CDR2 is SMNVEV (reference sequence). The CDR3 spans 13 residues. The ends were cut back, 6 bases at V and 0 bases at J, with 8 bases in the middle. CDR3 amino acids: CASSSRANYGYTF. The CDR3, as DNA: TGTGCCAGCAGCTCCAGGGCTAACTATGGCTACACCTTC.

The rearrangement links TRBV7-2 to TRBJ2-3, with 8 nucleotides matching TRBD2. CDR3 length: 16 residues. The junction had 8 bases not matched to a gene; V was cut back by 1 base and J by 5 bases. In germline, CDR1 is SGHTA, CDR2 FQGNSA. The CDR3 DNA follows: TGTGCCAGCAGCTTAGTGGGAGCGCGGGGGGTAGATACGCAGTATTTT. This translates into CASSLVGARGVDTQYF.

This clonotype has only one observation. The chain links TRBV27 to TRBJ1-6; 7 bases agree with TRBD1. In germline, CDR1 is MNHEY, CDR2 SMNVEV (reference sequence). This CDR3 region has 14 residues. V trimming: 8 bases; J trimming: 7 bases; junction bases outside the gene matches: 8. The chain's CDR3 is CASGEQGSNSPLHF. The CDR3 nucleotides are TGTGCCAGCGGGGAACAGGGGAGCAATTCACCCCTCCACTTT.

This chain links TRBV15 with TRBJ1-6; D is unclear. Germline V CDR1 and CDR2: LNHNV, YYDKDF (reference sequence). This CDR3 is built from 15 residues. Deletions cut 0 bases from V and 7 bases from J, with 10 bases between. The CDR3 nucleotides are TGTGCCACCAGCAGAGATAGGGCGGCCAATTCACCCCTCCACTTT. Amino acid sequence: CATSRDRAANSPLHF. Supplemented by reference TRBV15 and TRBJ1-6, the full variable domain reads DAMVIQNPRYQVTQFGKPVTLSCSQTLNHNVMYWYQQKSSQAPKLLFHYYDKDFNNEADTPDNFQSRRPNTSFCFLDIRSPGLGDTAMYLCATSRDRAANSPLHFGNGTRLTVT.

This clonotype was observed a handful of times. The genes are TRBV28 and TRBJ2-3, with D tentatively TRBD1 (6 bases). Germline assignment: CDR1 MDHEN and CDR2 SYDVKM. The CDR3 spans 15 residues. V lost 7 bases and J 1 base, leaving 15 bases between the germline ends. CDR3 sequence: CASTLGGSGTDTQYF. The CDR3 coding sequence is TGTGCCAGCACCCTAGGGGGATCGGGCACAGATACGCAGTATTTT.

The V call is TRBV7-2, the J call TRBJ2-1; maybe TRBD2 (6 bases). The end of the DNA fits TRBJ2-7 better, so the J call may be wrong. The germline CDR1 and CDR2 sequences are SGHTA and FQGNSA. The CDR3 is 15 residues long. The CDR3 loop reads CASSLNSGSYNEQYF. The CDR3, as DNA: TGTGCCAGCAGCTTAAATAGCGGCTCCTACAATGAGCAGTACTTC.

This clonotype has just one count. With a much larger clone just one base away, this may be a read error. The chain couples TRBV21-1 to TRBJ2-5; the table's D call TRBD1 went unverified against the DNA. TRBV21-1 is classified as a pseudogene. The CDR3 spans 13 residues. This CDR3 reads CASSPGRGYGQYF. The CDR3 bases are TGTGCCAGCAGCCCCGGACGGGGATACGGGCAGTACTTC.

The rearrangement uses TRBV7-8 and TRBJ1-5; D gene unclear. There are 14 residues in the CDR3. In germline, CDR1 is SGHVS, CDR2 FQNEAQ. V was shortened by 0 bases and J by 4 bases, with 7 bases between the two germline ends. The CDR3 coding sequence is TGTGCCAGCAGCTTAGCCCCCACGAATCAGCCCCAGCATTTT. It encodes CASSLAPTNQPQHF.